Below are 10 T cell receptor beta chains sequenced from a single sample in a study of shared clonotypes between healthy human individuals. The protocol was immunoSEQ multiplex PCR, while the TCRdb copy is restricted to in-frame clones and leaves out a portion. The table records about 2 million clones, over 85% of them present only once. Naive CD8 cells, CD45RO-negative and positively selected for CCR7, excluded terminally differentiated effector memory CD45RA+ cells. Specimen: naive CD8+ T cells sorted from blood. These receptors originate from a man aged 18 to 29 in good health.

The CDR3 DNA follows: TGTGCCAGCACCATCGCTGGACTAGCGGGATATGAGCAGTTCTTC. This translates into CASTIAGLAGYEQFF. The rearrangement uses TRBV2 and TRBJ2-1; TRBD2 agrees at 12 bases. Germline-derived CDR1 and CDR2 are SNHLY and FYNNEI. CDR3 length: 15 residues. With V trimmed by 7 bases and J by 8 bases, 9 bases remained unmatched.

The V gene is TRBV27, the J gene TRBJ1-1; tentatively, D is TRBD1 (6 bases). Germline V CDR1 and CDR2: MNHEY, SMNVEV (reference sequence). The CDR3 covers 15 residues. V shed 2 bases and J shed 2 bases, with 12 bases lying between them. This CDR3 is CASSLDAGANTEAFF. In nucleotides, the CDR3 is TGTGCCAGCAGTTTAGATGCAGGGGCAAACACTGAAGCTTTCTTT.

The CDR3 is CASRVDGTASMNTEAFF. CDR3 nucleotide sequence: TGTGCCAGCAGGGTGGATGGGACAGCCTCTATGAACACTGAAGCTTTCTTT. This sequence joins TRBV2 and TRBJ1-1; 7 nucleotides line up with TRBD1. Trimming at V came to 6 bases and at J to 0 bases, leaving 13 bases not matched to a gene. The CDR3 has 17 residues. CDR1 and CDR2 (germline): SNHLY, FYNNEI. Full variable domain (remainder filled in from reference TRBV2 and TRBJ1-1): EPEVTQTPSHQVTQMGQEVILRCVPISNHLYFYWYRQILGQKVEFLVSFYNNEISEKSEIFDDQFSVERPDGSNFTLKIRSTKLEDSAMYFCASRVDGTASMNTEAFFGQGTRLTVV.

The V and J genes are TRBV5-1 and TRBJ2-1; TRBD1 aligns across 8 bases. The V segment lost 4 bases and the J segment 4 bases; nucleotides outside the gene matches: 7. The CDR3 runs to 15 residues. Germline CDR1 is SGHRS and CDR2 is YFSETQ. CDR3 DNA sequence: TGCGCCAGCAGCCCCGGACAGGGCCCTTACAATGAGCAGTTCTTC. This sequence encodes CASSPGQGPYNEQFF.

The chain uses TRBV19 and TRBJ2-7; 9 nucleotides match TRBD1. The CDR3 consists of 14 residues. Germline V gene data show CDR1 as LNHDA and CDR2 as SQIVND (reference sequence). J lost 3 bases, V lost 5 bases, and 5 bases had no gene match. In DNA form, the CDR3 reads TGTGCCAGTAGTGCGTGGGACAGGGACTACGAGCAGTACTTC. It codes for CASSAWDRDYEQYF.

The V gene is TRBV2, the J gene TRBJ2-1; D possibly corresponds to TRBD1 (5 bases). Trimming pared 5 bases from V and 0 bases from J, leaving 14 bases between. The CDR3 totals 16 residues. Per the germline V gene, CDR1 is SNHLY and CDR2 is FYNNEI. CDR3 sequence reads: CASSPPTEISYNEQFF. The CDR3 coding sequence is TGTGCCAGCAGTCCCCCGACAGAAATCTCCTACAATGAGCAGTTCTTC.

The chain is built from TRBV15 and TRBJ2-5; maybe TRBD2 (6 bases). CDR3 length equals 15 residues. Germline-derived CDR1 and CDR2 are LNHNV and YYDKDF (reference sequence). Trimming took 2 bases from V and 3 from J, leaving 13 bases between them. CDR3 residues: CATSRIWRAEETQYF. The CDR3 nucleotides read TGTGCCACCAGCAGAATCTGGAGGGCAGAAGAGACCCAGTACTTC.

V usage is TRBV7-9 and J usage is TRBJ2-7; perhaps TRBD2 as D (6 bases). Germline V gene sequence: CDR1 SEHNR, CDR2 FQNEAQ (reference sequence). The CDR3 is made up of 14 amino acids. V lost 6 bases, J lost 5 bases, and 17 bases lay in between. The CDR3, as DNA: TGTGCCAGCAGGGGGCTGACTAGTGACAACGAGCAGTACTTC. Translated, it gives CASRGLTSDNEQYF.

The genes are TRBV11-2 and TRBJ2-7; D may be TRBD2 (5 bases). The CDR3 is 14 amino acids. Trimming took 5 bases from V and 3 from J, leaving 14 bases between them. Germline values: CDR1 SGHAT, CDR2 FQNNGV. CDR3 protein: CASSGRELVYEQYF. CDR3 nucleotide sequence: TGTGCCAGCAGCGGTAGGGAGCTAGTCTACGAGCAGTACTTC.

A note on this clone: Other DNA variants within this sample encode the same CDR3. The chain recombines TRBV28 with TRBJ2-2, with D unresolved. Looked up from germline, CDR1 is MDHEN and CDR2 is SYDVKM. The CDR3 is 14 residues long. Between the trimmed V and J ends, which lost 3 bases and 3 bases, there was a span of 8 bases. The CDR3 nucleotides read TGTGCCAGCAGTTTCTCTGGGGACACCGGGGAGCTGTTTTTT. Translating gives CASSFSGDTGELFF.